This TCR beta chain was identified during a study of low-dose radiotherapy and immunotherapy resistance in tumors. Study details: Those assigned to Cohort 2 were treated with 1 Gy per fraction every two weeks (13 Gy in total over 26 weeks). Ipilimumab 1 mg/kg every six weeks, together with nivolumab 240 mg every two weeks, was given intravenously to patients.

cDNA synthesis used a TRAV/TRBV-specific primer set for both chains. Amplification of TCRs used a constant-region primer and V-primer adapter for about 20 PCR cycles. Amplifying the isolated mRNA was done by in vitro transcription. TCRdb re-called the reads with MiXCR, one entry per CDR3 protein. The sample contains under 75,000 distinct CDR3 sequences, 23% of which appear only once. This clonotype was observed many times. The germline V gene has CDR1 MGHRA and CDR2 YSYEKL. CDR3 size: 16 residues. V was shortened by 2 bases and J by 0 bases, with 10 bases between the two germline ends. The time point denotes: after trial treatment. Treatment meaning: LDRT plus nivolumab, ipilimumab, low-dose cyclophosphamide and aspirin (RACIN trial). The therapy administered to donors comprised nivolumab, ipilimumab, aspirin, low-dose cyclophosphamide and low-dose radiotherapy.

The chain is built from TRBV4-1 and TRBJ2-2; D unresolved. The sequenced sample was PBMCs, obtained after low-dose radiotherapy plus immunotherapy. The receptor's source is a male donor with prostate cancer. The CDR3 DNA follows: TGCGCCAGCAGCCAAAACGGAAATGCGAACACCGGGGAGCTGTTTTTT. This codes for CASSQNGNANTGELFF.